Shown below are 29 T cell receptor beta chains from a single sample sequenced in a study of shared T cell receptors in the human thymus. The repertoire was sequenced with immunoSEQ multiplex PCR; TCRdb's copy has only in-frame clones and lacks some. The sample lists about 400,000 clones, approximately 95% occurring once. Sequenced: thymocytes. The receptors here all came from a human donor.

This clone was counted a single time. The J gene is TRBJ2-3, the V gene TRBV5-1; TRBD2 matches at 8 bases. Germline-derived CDR1 and CDR2 are SGHRS and YFSETQ. The ends lost 1 base at V and 0 bases at J; junction bases unmatched: 10. The CDR3 totals 18 residues. The CDR3 DNA follows: TGCGCCAGCAGCTTGACACTAGCGGACTCCGATAGCACAGATACGCAGTATTTT. Amino acid sequence: CASSLTLADSDSTDTQYF.

J is TRBJ2-1 and V is TRBV5-6; D may be TRBD2 (5 bases). CDR3 length: 16 amino acids. The V gene lost 0 bases and the J gene lost 2 bases, with 12 bases spanning the gap. CDR1 SGHDT and CDR2 YYEEEE come from the germline V gene. The CDR3 sequence is CASSLVNGKTYNEQFF. In DNA, the CDR3 is TGTGCCAGCAGCTTGGTAAACGGGAAAACCTACAATGAGCAGTTCTTC.

The chain combines TRBV19 with TRBJ2-5, with D possibly matching TRBD2 (6 bases). The germline CDR1 and CDR2 sequences are LNHDA and SQIVND (reference sequence). Trimming left V 4 bases short and J 5 bases short, with 29 bases between. The CDR3 runs to 19 residues. CDR3 sequence reads: CASSTVKVAEVGEDETQYF. CDR3 DNA: TGTGCCAGTAGTACCGTGAAGGTAGCGGAGGTAGGAGAGGACGAGACCCAGTACTTC.

V and J are TRBV28 and TRBJ2-1, with D unresolved. Germline V gives CDR1 MDHEN, CDR2 SYDVKM. V was clipped by 8 bases and J by 7 bases, with 15 bases between them. There are 13 residues in the CDR3. The CDR3 protein is CASALEHLNEQFF. CDR3 DNA: TGTGCCAGCGCGCTGGAGCACCTAAATGAGCAGTTCTTC.

The J gene is TRBJ1-2, the V gene TRBV25-1; a possible D gene is TRBD1 (5 bases). Between the trimmed V and J ends, which lost 0 bases and 11 bases, there was a span of 13 bases. Germline CDR1 reads MGHDK; CDR2 reads SYGVNS. This CDR3 comprises 13 residues. The chain's CDR3 is CASSEYKGRTYTF. The CDR3 DNA follows: TGTGCCAGCAGTGAATATAAGGGCCGGACATACACCTTC.

V usage is TRBV7-8 and J usage is TRBJ2-3, with 11 bases fitting TRBD2. V shed 7 bases, J shed 6 bases, and the junction held 9 bases outside the gene matches. The CDR3 loop spans 15 amino acids. CDR1 is SGHVS and CDR2 is FQNEAQ in the germline V gene. The CDR3 nucleotides read TGTGCCAGCACCGCCCGACTAGCGGGATTGGATACGCAGTATTTT. Amino acids: CASTARLAGLDTQYF.

The chain links TRBV27 to TRBJ2-2; 12 positions agree with TRBD2. There are 15 residues in the CDR3. In germline, CDR1 is MNHEY, CDR2 SMNVEV (reference sequence). Germline trimming cut 4 bases from V and 8 bases from J; bases unmatched to any gene: 5. CDR3 nucleotide sequence: TGTGCCAGCAGTTCCCCACTAGCGGGAGGAGGGGAGCTGTTTTTT. It is translated as CASSSPLAGGGELFF.

The chain carries TRBV27 and TRBJ2-3, with D possibly TRBD2 on 5 matching bases. Trimming took off 4 bases at V and 0 bases at J, with 23 bases between the two ends. The CDR3 consists of 19 residues. Germline CDR1 reads MNHEY; CDR2 reads SMNVEV (reference sequence). The CDR3 loop is CASSSHLPMVAPSTDTQYF. The CDR3 DNA follows: TGTGCCAGCAGTTCCCACCTTCCCATGGTAGCGCCTAGCACAGATACGCAGTATTTT.

Here the CDR3 reads CATSKLHSSGTQYNEQFF. CDR3 in DNA: TGTGCCACCAGCAAGCTGCATTCTAGCGGGACACAATACAATGAGCAGTTCTTC. The V call is TRBV15, the J call TRBJ2-1; 9 bases line up with TRBD2. This CDR3 is built from 18 residues. CDR1 LNHNV and CDR2 YYDKDF come from the germline V gene (reference sequence). The V gene end was trimmed by 4 bases and the J gene end by 4 bases; junction bases not matched to a gene: 14.

This chain uses TRBV11-2 with TRBJ2-5; no firm D call. This CDR3 comprises 16 residues. Germline V gives CDR1 SGHAT, CDR2 FQNNGV. V lost 1 base and J lost 5, with 17 bases in between. The chain's CDR3 is CASSLATEYPRETQYF. The CDR3 DNA follows: TGTGCCAGCAGCTTAGCGACCGAATACCCAAGGGAGACCCAGTACTTC.

The chain carries TRBV28 and TRBJ1-2, with no clear D. There are 13 residues in the CDR3. V lost 7 bases, J lost 0 bases, and 9 bases lay in between. Germline V gives CDR1 MDHEN, CDR2 SYDVKM. CDR3 nucleotide sequence: TGTGCCAGCACCTGGGGAGCTAACTATGGCTACACCTTC. This sequence encodes CASTWGANYGYTF.

The chain combines TRBV7-3 with TRBJ2-3; TRBD2 agrees at 13 bases. Germline assignment: CDR1 SGHTA and CDR2 FQGTGA. V shed 4 bases, J shed 3 bases, and the junction held 7 bases outside the gene matches. The length of the CDR3 is 17 residues. In nucleotides, the CDR3 is TGTGCCAGCAGCTCTGGACTAGCGGGAGAAGGAACAGATACGCAGTATTTT. This codes for CASSSGLAGEGTDTQYF.

The rearrangement uses TRBV30 and TRBJ1-4; a weak D match, TRBD1 (6 bases). This CDR3 has 17 amino acids. The V gene's germline CDR1 is GTSNPN and CDR2 SVGIG (reference sequence). With 7 bases removed from V and 0 bases from J, the gap between germline ends came to 21 bases. CDR3 protein: CALTGLGGPATNEKLFF. CDR3 nucleotides: TGTGCCTTAACGGGGCTGGGGGGCCCAGCAACTAATGAAAAACTGTTTTTT.

The chain uses TRBV5-8 and TRBJ2-1, with D hard to call. Per germline, CDR1 SGHTS and CDR2 YDEGEE. The CDR3 runs 14 residues. Trimming pared 4 bases from V and 3 bases from J, leaving 11 bases between. CDR3 in amino acids: CASSTDGYYNEQFF. CDR3 bases: TGTGCCAGCAGCACCGACGGATACTACAATGAGCAGTTCTTC.

V and J are TRBV28 and TRBJ1-2; D unresolved. V shed 6 bases and J shed 2 bases, with 13 bases lying between them. Germline V gene data show CDR1 as MDHEN and CDR2 as SYDVKM. The CDR3 runs to 14 residues. In DNA form, the CDR3 reads TGTGCCAGCAGCCCGGGTGGGCTAAACTATGGCTACACCTTC. This encodes CASSPGGLNYGYTF.

This clone has just one count. The chain has TRBV6-4 and TRBJ1-1; TRBD1 might be the D (6 bases). Germline loops: CDR1 MRHNA, CDR2 SNTAGT. This CDR3 has 14 residues. Trimming took 4 bases from V and 6 from J, leaving 15 bases between them. The CDR3 coding sequence is TGTGCCAGCAGTGCGACCGGGACACCCCCTGAAGCTTTCTTT. It specifies CASSATGTPPEAFF.

V and J are TRBV13 and TRBJ2-1, with 8 bases that match TRBD2. The CDR3 has 14 residues. CDR1 PRHDT and CDR2 FYEKMQ come from the germline V gene (reference sequence). V gave up 2 bases and J gave up 5 bases; unmatched junction bases: 2. The CDR3 protein is CASSLWREDNEQFF. The CDR3 DNA sequence: TGTGCCAGCAGCTTATGGCGGGAGGACAATGAGCAGTTCTTC.

The chain carries TRBV2 and TRBJ1-1; D unresolved. This CDR3 is 13 amino acids long. Germline CDR1 is SNHLY and CDR2 is FYNNEI. Trimming removed 3 bases at V and 8 bases at J, with 13 bases between. The CDR3 DNA follows: TGTGCCAGCAGTGAGCCCATCGTGAGGGAAGCTTTCTTT. Translated: CASSEPIVREAFF.

The V and J genes are TRBV5-1 and TRBJ1-1, with D hard to call. Germline CDR1 and CDR2: SGHRS and YFSETQ. This CDR3 is 14 amino acids long. The germline V and J ends were trimmed by 0 bases and 4 bases, with 10 bases remaining between them. The CDR3, as DNA: TGCGCCAGCAGCTTGGGCACATCGGGCACTGAAGCTTTCTTT. This gives the protein CASSLGTSGTEAFF.

This rearrangement joins TRBV28 to TRBJ2-5; D call uncertain. The CDR3 has 15 residues. Trimming removed 1 base at V and 7 bases at J, with 16 bases between. From germline, CDR1 is MDHEN and CDR2 SYDVKM. The DNA for the CDR3 is TGTGCCAGCAGTTTATTCCCCGCCAACCCGAGGACCCAGTACTTC. The encoded protein is CASSLFPANPRTQYF. Supplemented by reference TRBV28 and TRBJ2-5, the full variable domain reads DVKVTQSSRYLVKRTGEKVFLECVQDMDHENMFWYRQDPGLGLRLIYFSYDVKMKEKGDIPEGYSVSREKKERFSLILESASTNQTSMYLCASSLFPANPRTQYFGPGTRLLVL.

The chain employs TRBV7-8 and TRBJ2-5; D may be TRBD1 (7 bases). In germline, CDR1 is SGHVS, CDR2 FQNEAQ. Trimming shortened V by 6 bases and J by 2 bases, and 16 bases separated the two germline ends. CDR3 length: 15 residues. DNA for the CDR3: TGTGCCAGCAGTCGAGGGGGCGGGGCTCAAGAGACCCAGTACTTC. The encoded protein is CASSRGGGAQETQYF.

The chain employs TRBV28 and TRBJ1-5, with D unresolved. The ends were cut back, 5 bases at V and 6 bases at J, with 20 bases in the middle. The CDR3 has 16 residues. Germline V lookup: CDR1 MDHEN, CDR2 SYDVKM. CDR3 DNA: TGTGCCAGCAGTCCCCGAATCGGAACTTGGGGTCAGCCCCAGCATTTT. This translates into CASSPRIGTWGQPQHF.

The rearrangement links TRBV28 to TRBJ2-6; no reliable D call. CDR1 and CDR2 from the germline V gene are MDHEN and SYDVKM. The CDR3 is 18 amino acids. V lost 1 base and J lost 0, with 13 bases in between. The CDR3 nucleotides are TGTGCCAGCAGTTTATCCCGCTTGTGGCACTCTGGGGCCAACGTCCTGACTTTC. This encodes CASSLSRLWHSGANVLTF. Full variable domain (rest looked up from reference TRBV28 and TRBJ2-6): DVKVTQSSRYLVKRTGEKVFLECVQDMDHENMFWYRQDPGLGLRLIYFSYDVKMKEKGDIPEGYSVSREKKERFSLILESASTNQTSMYLCASSLSRLWHSGANVLTFGAGSRLTVL.

About this clone itself: A junction end diverges from the germline sequence, so it may reflect a read error. V and J are TRBV18 and TRBJ2-7, with D tentatively TRBD2 (6 bases). CDR3 length: 18 amino acids. Germline V gene lookup returns CDR1 KGHSH and CDR2 LQKENI. The CDR3 region has the DNA TGTGCCAGCTCTCCACGTGGCGGGACCCGTACCCCCAAGGACGAGCAGTACTTC. Encoded protein: CASSPRGGTRTPKDEQYF. Full variable domain (missing parts from reference TRBV18 and TRBJ2-7): NAGVMQNPRHLVRRRGQEARLRCSPMKGHSHVYWYRQLPEEGLKFMVYLQKENIIDESGMPKERFSAEFPKEGPSILRIQQVVRGDSAAYFCASSPRGGTRTPKDEQYFGPGTRLTVT.

The chain recombines TRBV27 with TRBJ2-1; 8 nucleotides align to TRBD2. This CDR3 region has 15 residues. Per the germline V gene, CDR1 is MNHEY and CDR2 is SMNVEV (reference sequence). J lost 9 bases, V lost 8 bases, and 15 bases had no gene match. The CDR3 protein is CASATPKRGRGEQFF. CDR3 DNA: TGTGCCAGCGCCACCCCTAAGCGGGGGAGGGGTGAGCAGTTCTTC.

This chain links TRBV4-1 with TRBJ2-7; TRBD2 aligns across 13 bases. V shed 0 bases and J 6 bases; nucleotides not matched to a gene: 8. The CDR3 is 17 residues long. Germline values: CDR1 MGHRA, CDR2 YSYEKL. In DNA form, the CDR3 reads TGCGCCAGCAGCCAAGATAGGACTAGCGGGAGTCACGGCGAGCAGTACTTC. As protein: CASSQDRTSGSHGEQYF.

This clone has only a few counts. J is TRBJ2-5 and V is TRBV9; the match to TRBD2 covers 11 bases. Trimming at V came to 0 bases and at J to 4 bases, leaving 8 bases not matched to a gene. The length of the CDR3 is 17 residues. CDR1 and CDR2 from the germline V gene are SGDLS and YYNGEE. CDR3 in DNA: TGTGCCAGCAGCGTAGGGGGCGCTAGCGGGAGGCGAGAGACCCAGTACTTC. Its protein is CASSVGGASGRRETQYF.

The chain recombines TRBV10-3 with TRBJ2-3, with TRBD2 identical over 7 bases. Germline V gene sequence: CDR1 ENHRY, CDR2 SYGVKD. CDR3 size: 15 residues. The junction had 10 bases not matched to a gene; V was cut back by 6 bases and J by 4 bases. CDR3 coding DNA: TGTGCCATCAGCCCCGGGAGGAGGTCCCCAGATACGCAGTATTTT. Amino acid sequence: CAISPGRRSPDTQYF.

This clone was seen a single time. The J gene is TRBJ1-2, the V gene TRBV11-2; the D gene is possibly TRBD1 (6 bases). Germline assignment: CDR1 SGHAT and CDR2 FQNNGV. The CDR3 covers 16 residues. V was pared by 2 bases and J by 4 bases, with 17 bases between. Here the CDR3 DNA reads TGTGCCAGCAGCTTACCCCCCCAGAGGGGGGGCTATGGCTACACCTTC. This sequence encodes CASSLPPQRGGYGYTF.